In its sample, the clone carrying this T cell receptor beta chain was seen once. This sample is part of a study of blood T cell repertoires in COVID-19. Study-level information: Samples came from the United States, Italy and Spain, spanning acute and convalescent COVID-19. The analysed material was cDNA or gDNA that came from T cells, B-cell-depleted T cells, or PBMCs.

Trimming cost V 8 bases and J 2 bases; bases outside gene matches: 6. The CDR3 spans 13 residues. Germline values: CDR1 SGHKS, CDR2 YYEKEE (reference sequence). Per the study methods: Scientists estimated how many nucleated cells there were by amplifying reference gene primers. Method: immunoSEQ multiplex PCR; TCRdb's copy keeps in-frame clones and lacks some. Clone size and the V and J calls come from that table; the DNA yielded D and trimming. The sample shows about 330,000 clones, approximately 87% of them seen only once. Material: peripheral blood. The rearrangement joins TRBV5-5 to TRBJ2-7, with 8 bases matching TRBD1. The sequence was obtained from a woman aged 50 to 60 with active or convalescent COVID-19. The chain's CDR3 is CASDRGFTYEQYF. CDR3 nucleotide sequence: TGTGCCAGTGACAGGGGATTTACCTACGAGCAGTACTTC.